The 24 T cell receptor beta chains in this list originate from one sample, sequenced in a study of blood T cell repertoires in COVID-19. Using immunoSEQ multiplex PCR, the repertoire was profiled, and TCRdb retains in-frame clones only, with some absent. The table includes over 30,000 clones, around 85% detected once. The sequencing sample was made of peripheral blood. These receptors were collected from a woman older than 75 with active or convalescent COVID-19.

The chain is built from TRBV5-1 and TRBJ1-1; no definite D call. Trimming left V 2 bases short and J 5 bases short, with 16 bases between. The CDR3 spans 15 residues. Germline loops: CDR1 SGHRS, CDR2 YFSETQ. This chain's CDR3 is CASSFGLRLETEAFF. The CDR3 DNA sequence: TGCGCCAGCAGCTTTGGTTTGAGGCTGGAGACTGAAGCTTTCTTT.

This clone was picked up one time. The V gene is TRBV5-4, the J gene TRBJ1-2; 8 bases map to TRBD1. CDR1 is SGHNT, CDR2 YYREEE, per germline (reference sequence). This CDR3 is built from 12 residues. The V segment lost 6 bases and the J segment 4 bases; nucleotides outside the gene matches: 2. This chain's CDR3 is CASTTGAYGYTF. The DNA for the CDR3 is TGTGCCAGCACGACAGGGGCCTATGGCTACACCTTC.

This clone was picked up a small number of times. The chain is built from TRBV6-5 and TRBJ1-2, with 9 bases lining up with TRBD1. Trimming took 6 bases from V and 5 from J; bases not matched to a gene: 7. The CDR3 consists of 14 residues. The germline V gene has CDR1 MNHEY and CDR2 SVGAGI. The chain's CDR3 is CASRTRTGVYGYTF. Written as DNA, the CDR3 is TGTGCCAGCAGGACTCGGACAGGGGTGTATGGCTACACCTTC.

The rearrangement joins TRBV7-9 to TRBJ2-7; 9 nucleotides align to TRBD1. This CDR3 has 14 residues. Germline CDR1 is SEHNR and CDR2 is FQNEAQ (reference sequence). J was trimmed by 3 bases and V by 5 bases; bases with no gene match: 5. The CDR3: CASSAGQGNYEQYF. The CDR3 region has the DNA TGTGCCAGCAGCGCGGGACAGGGTAACTACGAGCAGTACTTC.

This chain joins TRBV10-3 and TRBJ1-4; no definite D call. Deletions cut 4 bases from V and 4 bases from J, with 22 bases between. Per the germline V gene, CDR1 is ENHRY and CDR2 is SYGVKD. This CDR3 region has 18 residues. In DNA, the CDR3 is TGTGCCATCAGTGCCCACTGGTATTCCCTTGCCGTTAATGAAAAACTGTTTTTT. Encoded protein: CAISAHWYSLAVNEKLFF.

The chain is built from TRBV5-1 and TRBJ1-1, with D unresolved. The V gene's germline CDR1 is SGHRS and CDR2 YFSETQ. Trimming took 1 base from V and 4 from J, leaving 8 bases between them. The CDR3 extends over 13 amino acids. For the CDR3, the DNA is TGCGCCAGCAGCTTGATTAGAAGCACTGAAGCTTTCTTT. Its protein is CASSLIRSTEAFF.

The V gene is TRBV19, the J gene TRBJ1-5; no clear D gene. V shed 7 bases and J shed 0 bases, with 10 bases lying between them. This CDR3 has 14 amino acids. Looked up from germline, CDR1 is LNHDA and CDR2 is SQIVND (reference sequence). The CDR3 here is CASTEKYSNQPQHF. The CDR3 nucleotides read TGTGCCAGTACTGAGAAGTATAGCAATCAGCCCCAGCATTTT.

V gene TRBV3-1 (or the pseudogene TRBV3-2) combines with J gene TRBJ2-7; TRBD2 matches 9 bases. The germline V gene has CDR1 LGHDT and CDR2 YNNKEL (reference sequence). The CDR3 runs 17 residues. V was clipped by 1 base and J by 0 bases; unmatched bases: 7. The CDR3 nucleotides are TGTGCCAGCAGCCAAGTCTTAGCGGGGGTGAACTCCTACGAGCAGTACTTC. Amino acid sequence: CASSQVLAGVNSYEQYF.

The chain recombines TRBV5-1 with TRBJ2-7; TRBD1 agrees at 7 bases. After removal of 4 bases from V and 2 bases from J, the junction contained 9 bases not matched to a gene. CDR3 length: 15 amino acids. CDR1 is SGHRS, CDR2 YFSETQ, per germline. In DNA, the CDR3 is TGCGCCAGCAGCACCACCGGGACAGATACCTACGAGCAGTACTTC. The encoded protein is CASSTTGTDTYEQYF.

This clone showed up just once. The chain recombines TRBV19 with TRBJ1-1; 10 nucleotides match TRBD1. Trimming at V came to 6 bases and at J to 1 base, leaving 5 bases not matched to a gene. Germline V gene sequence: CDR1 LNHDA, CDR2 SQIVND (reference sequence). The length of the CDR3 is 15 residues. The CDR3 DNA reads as TGTGCCAGTAGCCCGACAGGGGGCGGGAACACTGAAGCTTTCTTT. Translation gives CASSPTGGGNTEAFF.

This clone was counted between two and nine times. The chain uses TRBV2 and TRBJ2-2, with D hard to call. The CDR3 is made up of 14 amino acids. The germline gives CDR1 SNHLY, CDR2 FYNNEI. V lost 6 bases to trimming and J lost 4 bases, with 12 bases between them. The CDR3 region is CASRTGVTTGELFF. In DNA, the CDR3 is TGTGCCAGCAGGACCGGAGTCACCACCGGGGAGCTGTTTTTT.

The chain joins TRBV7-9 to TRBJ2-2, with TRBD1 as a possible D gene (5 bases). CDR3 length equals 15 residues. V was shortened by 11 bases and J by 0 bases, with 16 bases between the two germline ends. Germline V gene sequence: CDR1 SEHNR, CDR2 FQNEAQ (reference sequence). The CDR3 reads CALEPRQTNTGELFF. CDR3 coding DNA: TGTGCCTTAGAGCCAAGACAGACGAACACCGGGGAGCTGTTTTTT.

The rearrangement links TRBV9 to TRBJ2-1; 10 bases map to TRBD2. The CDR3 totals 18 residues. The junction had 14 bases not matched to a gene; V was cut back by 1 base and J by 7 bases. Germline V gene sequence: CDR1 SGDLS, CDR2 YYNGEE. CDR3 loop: CASSVTPHSGGPDNEQFF. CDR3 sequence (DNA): TGTGCCAGCAGCGTAACTCCCCATAGCGGGGGGCCGGATAATGAGCAGTTCTTC.

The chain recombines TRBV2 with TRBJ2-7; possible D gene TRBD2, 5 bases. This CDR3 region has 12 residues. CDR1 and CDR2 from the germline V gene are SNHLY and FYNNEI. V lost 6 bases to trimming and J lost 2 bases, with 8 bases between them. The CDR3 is CASSLEAYEQYF. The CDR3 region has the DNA TGTGCCAGCAGCCTGGAGGCCTACGAGCAGTACTTC.

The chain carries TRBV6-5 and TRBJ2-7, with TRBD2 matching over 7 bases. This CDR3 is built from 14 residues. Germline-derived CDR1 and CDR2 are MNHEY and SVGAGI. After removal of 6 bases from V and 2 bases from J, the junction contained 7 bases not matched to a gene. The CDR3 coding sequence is TGTGCCAGCAGCCCAGCGGGGTTCCCCTACGAGCAGTACTTC. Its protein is CASSPAGFPYEQYF.

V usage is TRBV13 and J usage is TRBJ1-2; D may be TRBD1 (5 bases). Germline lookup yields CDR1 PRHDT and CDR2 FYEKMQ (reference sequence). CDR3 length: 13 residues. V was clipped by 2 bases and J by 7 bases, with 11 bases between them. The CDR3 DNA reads TGTGCCAGCAGCTTAAACCAGGGCGCTGGCTACACCTTC. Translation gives CASSLNQGAGYTF.

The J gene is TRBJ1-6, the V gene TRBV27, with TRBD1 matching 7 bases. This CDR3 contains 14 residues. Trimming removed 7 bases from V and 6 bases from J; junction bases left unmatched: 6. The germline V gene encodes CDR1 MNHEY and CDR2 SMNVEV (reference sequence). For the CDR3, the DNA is TGTGCCAGCATGAGACAGGGAAGTAATTCACCCCTCCACTTT. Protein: CASMRQGSNSPLHF.

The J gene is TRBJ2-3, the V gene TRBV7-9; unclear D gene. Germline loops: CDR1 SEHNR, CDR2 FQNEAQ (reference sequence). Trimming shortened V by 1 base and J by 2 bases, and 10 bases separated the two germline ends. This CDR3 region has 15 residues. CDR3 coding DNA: TGTGCCAGCAGCTTAGGACCGGGTGTCACAGATACGCAGTATTTT. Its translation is CASSLGPGVTDTQYF. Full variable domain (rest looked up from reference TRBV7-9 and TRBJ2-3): DTGVSQNPRHKITKRGQNVTFRCDPISEHNRLYWYRQTLGQGPEFLTYFQNEAQLEKSRLLSDRFSAERPKGSFSTLEIQRTEQGDSAMYLCASSLGPGVTDTQYFGPGTRLTVL.

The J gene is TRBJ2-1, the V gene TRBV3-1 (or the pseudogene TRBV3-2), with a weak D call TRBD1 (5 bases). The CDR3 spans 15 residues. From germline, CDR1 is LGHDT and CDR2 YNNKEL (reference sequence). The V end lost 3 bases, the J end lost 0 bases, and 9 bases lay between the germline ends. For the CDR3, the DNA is TGTGCCAGCAGCCATTACAGGAGCTCCTACAATGAGCAGTTCTTC. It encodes CASSHYRSSYNEQFF.

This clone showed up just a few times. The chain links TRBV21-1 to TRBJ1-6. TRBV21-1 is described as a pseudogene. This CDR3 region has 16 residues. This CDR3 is CASSPRRGSANSPLHF. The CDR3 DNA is TGTGCCAGCAGCCCCCGGAGGGGCAGCGCGAATTCACCCCTCCACTTT.

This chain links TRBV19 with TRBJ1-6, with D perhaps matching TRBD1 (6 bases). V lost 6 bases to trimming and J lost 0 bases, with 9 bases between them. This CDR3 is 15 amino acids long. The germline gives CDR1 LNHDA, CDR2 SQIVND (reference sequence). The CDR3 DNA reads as TGTGCCAGTAGGGACAGTCTCTCCTATAATTCACCCCTCCACTTT. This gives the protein CASRDSLSYNSPLHF.

The CDR3, as DNA: TGTGCCACCAGCGAGGGACAGGGGTTCGAGACCCAGTACTTC. This encodes CATSEGQGFETQYF. This chain uses TRBV24-1 with TRBJ2-5; 10 bases line up with TRBD1. From germline, CDR1 is KGHDR and CDR2 SFDVKD. Losses at the gene ends were 7 bases for V and 5 bases for J; bases not matched to a gene: 6. CDR3 length: 14 amino acids.

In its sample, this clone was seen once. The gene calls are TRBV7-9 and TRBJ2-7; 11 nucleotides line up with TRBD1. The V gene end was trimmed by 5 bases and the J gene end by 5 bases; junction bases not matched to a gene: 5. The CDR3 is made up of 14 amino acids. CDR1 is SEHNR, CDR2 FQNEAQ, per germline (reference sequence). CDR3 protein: CASSPGQGAHEQYF. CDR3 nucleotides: TGTGCCAGCAGCCCCGGACAGGGGGCCCACGAGCAGTACTTC.

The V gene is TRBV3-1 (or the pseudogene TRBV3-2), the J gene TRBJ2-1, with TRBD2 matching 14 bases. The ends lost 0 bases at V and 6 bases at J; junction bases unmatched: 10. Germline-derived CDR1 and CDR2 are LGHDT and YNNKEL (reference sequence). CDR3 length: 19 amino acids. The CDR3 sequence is CASSQDRAGLAGGINEQFF. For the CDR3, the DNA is TGTGCCAGCAGCCAAGATAGGGCTGGACTAGCGGGGGGAATCAATGAGCAGTTCTTC.